The 26 T cell receptor beta chains below come from one sample, sequenced in a study of blood T cell repertoires in COVID-19. Profiled with immunoSEQ multiplex PCR; TCRdb holds only in-frame clones, not every one. The table lists about 270,000 clones, roughly 85% of them singletons. Sequencing was carried out using PBMCs or T cells enriched from blood (not recorded which). These receptors came from a woman between 45 and 60 years old with acute COVID-19.

The chain has TRBV6-5 and TRBJ2-7; a weak D match, TRBD2 (5 bases). From germline, CDR1 is MNHEY and CDR2 SVGAGI. The CDR3 consists of 16 residues. Trimming removed 0 bases from V and 3 bases from J, with 15 bases in between. CDR3 protein: CASSYSEGGGHYEQYF. The CDR3 DNA sequence: TGTGCCAGCAGTTACTCAGAGGGTGGTGGGCACTACGAGCAGTACTTC.

A single count supports this clone. The chain couples TRBV7-9 to TRBJ1-6, with TRBD1 matching over 7 bases. Losses at the gene ends were 8 bases for V and 12 bases for J; bases not matched to a gene: 7. The CDR3 is made up of 12 amino acids. Germline CDR1 reads SEHNR; CDR2 reads FQNEAQ (reference sequence). As DNA, the CDR3 is TGTGCCAGCCAGGGGGAAGGAGGACCCCTCCACTTT. Translation gives CASQGEGGPLHF.

The sample holds a few counts of this clone. V gene TRBV4-1 combines with J gene TRBJ1-5; TRBD1 agrees at 9 bases. Germline CDR1 is MGHRA and CDR2 is YSYEKL. This CDR3 comprises 16 residues. V lost 3 bases and J lost 7; bases outside the gene matches: 10. The DNA of the CDR3 is TGCGCCAGCAGCCACTACCCGGACAGGGGTGGCCAGCCCCAGCATTTT. Its translation: CASSHYPDRGGQPQHF.

The V call is TRBV27, the J call TRBJ1-6, with a weak D call TRBD1 (6 bases). CDR1 is MNHEY and CDR2 is SMNVEV in the germline V gene (reference sequence). This CDR3 comprises 15 residues. V lost 2 bases and J lost 7, with 12 bases in between. CDR3: CASSLGTPANSPLHF. CDR3 coding DNA: TGTGCCAGCAGTTTAGGGACACCTGCGAATTCACCCCTCCACTTT.

The rearrangement links TRBV5-6 to TRBJ2-5; a weak D match, TRBD2 (5 bases). Germline lookup yields CDR1 SGHDT and CDR2 YYEEEE. Between the trimmed V and J ends, which lost 1 base and 2 bases, there was a span of 12 bases. The CDR3 consists of 15 residues. This chain's CDR3 is CASSLNSRDQETQYF. The CDR3 nucleotides read TGTGCCAGCAGCTTGAACTCGAGGGATCAAGAGACCCAGTACTTC.

This chain joins TRBV7-8 and TRBJ1-1; no firm D call. Germline values: CDR1 SGHVS, CDR2 FQNEAQ. V lost 5 bases and J 6 bases, leaving 19 bases between the germline ends. The CDR3 contains 15 residues. The CDR3 spells CASSPWRGENAEAFF. CDR3 coding DNA: TGTGCCAGCAGCCCATGGCGGGGAGAAAACGCTGAAGCTTTCTTT.

This clone has a single count. V is TRBV11-2 and J is TRBJ2-1; weak D call: TRBD1 (5 bases). V gave up 1 base and J gave up 9 bases, with 10 bases separating them. The CDR3 is 13 residues long. Germline-derived CDR1 and CDR2 are SGHAT and FQNNGV. The CDR3 DNA reads as TGTGCCAGCAGCTTAGGTGGGGCGGTTGAGCAGTTCTTC. It translates to CASSLGGAVEQFF.

This clone was seen just once. This rearrangement joins TRBV15 to TRBJ1-6; 10 nucleotides line up with TRBD1. V shed 2 bases and J 6 bases; nucleotides not matched to a gene: 7. Germline V gene lookup returns CDR1 LNHNV and CDR2 YYDKDF (reference sequence). CDR3 length equals 17 residues. CDR3 amino acids: CATSRLGGQGSNSPLHF. The DNA of the CDR3 is TGTGCCACCAGCAGATTGGGGGGACAGGGGAGTAATTCACCCCTCCACTTT.

This sequence joins TRBV3-1 (or the pseudogene TRBV3-2) and TRBJ1-3; 8 bases fit TRBD1. Germline V gene sequence: CDR1 LGHDT, CDR2 YNNKEL (reference sequence). The V gene end was trimmed by 6 bases and the J gene end by 3 bases; junction bases not matched to a gene: 1. The CDR3 length is 13 residues. This chain's CDR3 is CASRTGVGNTIYF. CDR3 DNA sequence: TGTGCCAGCAGGACAGGGGTTGGAAACACCATATATTTT.

This clone has a single count. The genes are TRBV11-3 and TRBJ2-7; D gene ambiguous. In germline, CDR1 is SGHNT, CDR2 YENEEA. Trimming took 0 bases from V and 6 from J, leaving 6 bases between them. This CDR3 is 12 amino acids long. CDR3 sequence (DNA): TGTGCCAGCAGCTTAGATACGGGCGAGCAGTACTTC. Amino acids: CASSLDTGEQYF.

This clone was detected a few times. The chain is built from TRBV10-3 and TRBJ2-3; D gene ambiguous. The CDR3 totals 12 residues. Trimming left V 4 bases short and J 6 bases short, with 8 bases between. The germline V gene encodes CDR1 ENHRY and CDR2 SYGVKD. CDR3 loop: CAISGETDTQYF. CDR3 nucleotide sequence: TGTGCCATCAGTGGCGAAACGGATACGCAGTATTTT.

The chain employs TRBV3-1 (or the pseudogene TRBV3-2) and TRBJ1-6, with 8 bases matching TRBD1. CDR1 is LGHDT, CDR2 YNNKEL, per germline (reference sequence). V was pared by 4 bases and J by 5 bases, with 7 bases of the junction left unmatched. The CDR3 has 16 residues. DNA of the CDR3: TGTGCCAGCAGCCCAACAGGGGGAGGGAATAATTCACCCCTCCACTTT. Protein product: CASSPTGGGNNSPLHF.

This sequence joins TRBV3-1 (or the pseudogene TRBV3-2) and TRBJ1-1; TRBD1 aligns across 7 bases. Germline CDR1 LGHDT, CDR2 YNNKEL (reference sequence). The CDR3 extends over 13 amino acids. The ends lost 4 bases at V and 10 bases at J; junction bases unmatched: 9. The CDR3 sequence is CASSLQPTGVAFF. In nucleotides, the CDR3 is TGTGCCAGCAGCCTACAACCAACAGGGGTAGCTTTCTTT.

The chain employs TRBV10-3 and TRBJ1-2, with TRBD1 as a possible D gene (6 bases). Germline CDR1 is ENHRY and CDR2 is SYGVKD. This CDR3 is 14 amino acids long. Trimming cost V 4 bases and J 3 bases, with 12 bases left between them. CDR3 loop: CAISGAGTHYGYTF. In DNA, the CDR3 is TGTGCCATCAGTGGGGCCGGGACACACTATGGCTACACCTTC.

This chain uses TRBV19 with TRBJ2-7; D perhaps matches TRBD1 (6 bases). Germline lookup yields CDR1 LNHDA and CDR2 SQIVND (reference sequence). V lost 6 bases and J lost 0, with 18 bases in between. CDR3 length: 16 amino acids. In DNA form, the CDR3 reads TGTGCCAGTAGCCGAAAGCCCGGGGACACCTCCTACGAGCAGTACTTC. It codes for CASSRKPGDTSYEQYF.

This chain uses TRBV30 with TRBJ2-2; no firm D call. The CDR3 is 14 amino acids. Germline V gene sequence: CDR1 GTSNPN, CDR2 SVGIG (reference sequence). V was trimmed by 3 bases and J by 1 base, leaving 9 bases between them. CDR3 sequence: CAWRTEMNTGELFF. CDR3 nucleotide sequence: TGTGCCTGGAGAACCGAGATGAACACCGGGGAGCTGTTTTTT.

Turning to this clone: Different DNA sequences within this sample yield the same CDR3. The gene calls are TRBV6-2 or TRBV6-3 and TRBJ1-6; 7 bases line up with TRBD1. Germline V lookup: CDR1 MNHEY, CDR2 SVGEGT. V was pared by 4 bases and J by 8 bases, with 5 bases of the junction left unmatched. This CDR3 spans 14 amino acids. The CDR3 nucleotides are TGTGCCAGCAGTTCCCGACAGGGACATTCACCCCTCCACTTT. Translation: CASSSRQGHSPLHF.

This clone was observed a single time. J is TRBJ1-1 and V is TRBV6-6; perhaps TRBD1 as D (6 bases). Trimming took off 5 bases at V and 0 bases at J, with 10 bases between the two ends. CDR3 length: 14 residues. CDR1 is MNHNY, CDR2 SVGAGI, per germline (reference sequence). CDR3 amino acids: CASSQQGLNTEAFF. DNA for the CDR3: TGTGCCAGCAGTCAACAGGGCCTGAACACTGAAGCTTTCTTT.

This chain uses TRBV7-9 with TRBJ1-2; maybe TRBD1 (5 bases). V was pared by 1 base and J by 6 bases, with 9 bases between. CDR1 and CDR2 (germline): SEHNR, FQNEAQ (reference sequence). The CDR3 contains 13 residues. The CDR3 protein is CASSLEGDDGYTF. For the CDR3, the DNA is TGTGCCAGCAGCTTAGAAGGGGATGATGGCTACACCTTC.

V gene TRBV6-5 combines with J gene TRBJ2-7; D remains unclear. Between the trimmed V and J ends, which lost 6 bases and 2 bases, there was a span of 11 bases. The CDR3 covers 13 residues. From germline, CDR1 is MNHEY and CDR2 SVGAGI. The CDR3 DNA sequence: TGTGCCAGCAGGGTCCCGGTAACCTACGAGCAGTACTTC. It is translated as CASRVPVTYEQYF.

The chain links TRBV20-1 to TRBJ1-1; the D gene is possibly TRBD1 (5 bases). Trimming removed 3 bases at V and 5 bases at J, with 13 bases between. CDR3 size: 13 residues. Germline lookup yields CDR1 DFQATT and CDR2 SNEGSKA (reference sequence). In DNA form, the CDR3 reads TGCAGTGCTAGTCCCAGGGTGGGGACTGAAGCTTTCTTT. Protein product: CSASPRVGTEAFF.

This chain joins TRBV5-1 and TRBJ2-2; D not certain. Germline V lookup: CDR1 SGHRS, CDR2 YFSETQ. Trimming shortened V by 0 bases and J by 6 bases, and 9 bases separated the two germline ends. This CDR3 region has 14 residues. The CDR3 reads CASSLEVGPGELFF. In nucleotides, the CDR3 is TGCGCCAGCAGCTTGGAGGTGGGCCCCGGGGAGCTGTTTTTT.

The J gene is TRBJ1-1, the V gene TRBV6-5; 7 nucleotides align to TRBD1. J lost 1 base, V lost 1 base, and 6 bases had no gene match. Germline V lookup: CDR1 MNHEY, CDR2 SVGAGI. The length of the CDR3 is 16 residues. This chain's CDR3 is CASSYLIPGGNTEAFF. The CDR3 DNA reads TGTGCCAGCAGTTACTTAATACCAGGGGGGAACACTGAAGCTTTCTTT.

The rearrangement uses TRBV7-9 and TRBJ2-5, with D perhaps matching TRBD1 (5 bases). V lost 5 bases and J lost 0, with 10 bases in between. The germline V gene encodes CDR1 SEHNR and CDR2 FQNEAQ (reference sequence). CDR3 length: 14 residues. The CDR3 here is CASSPRQYQETQYF. The CDR3 nucleotides are TGTGCCAGCAGCCCCCGACAGTACCAAGAGACCCAGTACTTC.

The chain links TRBV25-1 to TRBJ2-7; 9 positions match TRBD1. Trimming at V came to 6 bases and at J to 4 bases, leaving 13 bases not matched to a gene. This CDR3 comprises 16 residues. Germline values: CDR1 MGHDK, CDR2 SYGVNS. The CDR3 region has the DNA TGTGCCAGCAGCAAAGGGGGGGGACAGGGATCGTACGAGCAGTACTTC. Its protein product is CASSKGGGQGSYEQYF.

This sequence joins TRBV14 and TRBJ2-2; possible D gene TRBD1, 6 bases. The germline V and J ends were trimmed by 0 bases and 1 base, with 9 bases remaining between them. Germline V gives CDR1 SGHDN, CDR2 FVKESK. The CDR3 covers 16 residues. This chain's CDR3 is CASSQEGTRNTGELFF. CDR3 coding DNA: TGTGCCAGCAGCCAAGAGGGGACAAGGAACACCGGGGAGCTGTTTTTT.